The clone carrying this T cell receptor (beta chain) was picked up many times. Moderate-to-severe activity, CAS at least 3, NOSPECS at least 4 and duration under 3 months characterized donors with ophthalmopathy. Other autoimmune diseases, uncontrolled infections, pregnancy or lactation excluded patients from enrollment. This sample is drawn from a study of Graves' ophthalmopathy and Graves' hyperthyroidism. The V gene end was trimmed by 1 base and the J gene end by 5 bases; junction bases not matched to a gene: 13. The CDR3 length is 17 residues. In germline, CDR1 is SGHTA, CDR2 FQGTGA. From RNA, the CDR3 regions of TCR beta chains were amplified and sequenced. RT-PCR in the first round used HTBI primers; a second-round multiplex PCR followed. TCRdb recomputed calls from the multiplex PCR reads with MiXCR, one row per CDR3 protein. Of about 740,000 distinct CDR3 sequences listed, 40% are singletons.

The chain uses TRBV7-3 and TRBJ2-7; 8 bases are shared with TRBD1. Material for sequencing was peripheral blood. This TCR was sampled from an adult man with Graves' ophthalmopathy. CDR3 residues: CASSLIPRGQGCHEQYF. The CDR3 DNA reads as TGTGCCAGCAGCTTAATCCCCAGAGGACAGGGCTGCCACGAGCAGTACTTC.